This entry lists 10 T cell receptor beta chains sequenced from one sample in a study of blood T cell repertoires in COVID-19. Libraries were prepared by immunoSEQ multiplex PCR; TCRdb keeps only in-frame clonotypes and omits some of them. Counted here are tens of thousands of clones, nearly 90% occurring once; the ten biggest clones make up around 5.2%. What was sequenced was peripheral blood. These receptors originate from a woman over 75 with active COVID-19.

V usage is TRBV5-5 and J usage is TRBJ2-1; D is undetermined. CDR1 SGHKS and CDR2 YYEKEE come from the germline V gene (reference sequence). V was cut by 4 bases and J by 8 bases, with 10 bases left in between. This CDR3 has 12 amino acids. CDR3 loop: CASSVLFDEQFF. The CDR3 DNA follows: TGTGCCAGCAGCGTTCTTTTCGATGAGCAGTTCTTC.

The V and J genes are TRBV12-3 or TRBV12-4 and TRBJ2-7; TRBD1 is a possible D gene (6 bases). This CDR3 has 13 residues. V dropped 5 bases and J dropped 3 bases, with 11 bases sitting between them. CDR3 DNA sequence: TGTGCCAGCAGTCGGACAGCAGACTACGAGCAGTACTTC. Protein sequence: CASSRTADYEQYF.

This chain links TRBV6-1 with TRBJ1-3; TRBD1 matches 10 bases. V shed 4 bases and J 4 bases; nucleotides not matched to a gene: 7. The germline gives CDR1 MNHNS, CDR2 SASEGT. The CDR3 runs to 16 residues. This CDR3 is CASSGVGTGAGNTIYF. The CDR3 DNA follows: TGTGCCAGCAGTGGAGTAGGGACAGGGGCGGGAAACACCATATATTTT.

The rearrangement joins TRBV7-8 to TRBJ2-7; D remains ambiguous. Trimming removed 5 bases at V and 8 bases at J, with 13 bases between. The V gene's germline CDR1 is SGHVS and CDR2 FQNEAQ. The CDR3 is made up of 12 amino acids. The CDR3 is CASSPDSTKQYF. The CDR3 coding sequence is TGTGCCAGCAGCCCCGACTCCACCAAGCAGTACTTC.

The CDR3 nucleotides are TGTGCCAGCGGGGTTTGGGGGGGTGGTAATGGCTACACCTTC. This codes for CASGVWGGGNGYTF. V and J are TRBV28 and TRBJ1-2; tentative D call: TRBD1 (5 bases). There are 14 residues in the CDR3. Germline V gives CDR1 MDHEN, CDR2 SYDVKM. V was pared by 8 bases and J by 6 bases, with 19 bases between.

This chain links TRBV2 with TRBJ1-5; D may be TRBD1 (5 bases). V lost 6 bases and J 5 bases, leaving 17 bases between the germline ends. The CDR3 spans 15 residues. Germline lookup yields CDR1 SNHLY and CDR2 FYNNEI. The CDR3 DNA sequence: TGTGCCAGCAGGGATATGCAGGGTGGGGATCAGCCCCAGCATTTT. Amino acid sequence: CASRDMQGGDQPQHF.

CDR3 residues: CASGQGPYYTDTQYF. CDR3 in DNA: TGTGCCAGCGGACAGGGTCCGTACTACACAGATACGCAGTATTTT. The genes are TRBV2 and TRBJ2-3, with 8 bases identical to TRBD1. CDR1 is SNHLY and CDR2 is FYNNEI in the germline V gene. J lost 2 bases, V lost 8 bases, and 9 bases had no gene match. This CDR3 is 15 amino acids long.

The V and J genes are TRBV7-9 and TRBJ1-2; 8 nucleotides agree with TRBD1. Germline V lookup: CDR1 SEHNR, CDR2 FQNEAQ (reference sequence). The CDR3 covers 16 residues. Trimming took 1 base from V and 8 from J; bases not matched to a gene: 12. As DNA, the CDR3 is TGTGCCAGCAGCTTAGATCGGACAGGGTTCGGTCGGGGCTACACCTTC. Amino acid sequence: CASSLDRTGFGRGYTF.

The gene calls are TRBV3-1 (or the pseudogene TRBV3-2) and TRBJ1-1; D remains unclear. Germline values: CDR1 LGHDT, CDR2 YNNKEL (reference sequence). The CDR3 spans 15 residues. V lost 4 bases, J lost 1 base, and 13 bases lay in between. CDR3 coding DNA: TGTGCCAGCAGCCCTGAGGGAAGGTGGAACACTGAAGCTTTCTTT. Its translation: CASSPEGRWNTEAFF.

This clone was observed a handful of times. The rearrangement uses TRBV19 and TRBJ1-2; 7 positions agree with TRBD1. Trimming removed 3 bases from V and 2 bases from J; junction bases left unmatched: 3. The CDR3 is 14 amino acids. CDR1 LNHDA and CDR2 SQIVND come from the germline V gene (reference sequence). Here the CDR3 reads CASSIPTGNYGYTF. The CDR3 DNA reads TGTGCCAGTAGTATCCCGACAGGGAACTATGGCTACACCTTC. The variable domain in full, completed from reference TRBV19 and TRBJ1-2, reads DGGITQSPKYLFRKEGQNVTLSCEQNLNHDAMYWYRQDPGQGLRLIYYSQIVNDFQKGDIAEGYSVSREKKESFPLTVTSAQKNPTAFYLCASSIPTGNYGYTFGSGTRLTVV.